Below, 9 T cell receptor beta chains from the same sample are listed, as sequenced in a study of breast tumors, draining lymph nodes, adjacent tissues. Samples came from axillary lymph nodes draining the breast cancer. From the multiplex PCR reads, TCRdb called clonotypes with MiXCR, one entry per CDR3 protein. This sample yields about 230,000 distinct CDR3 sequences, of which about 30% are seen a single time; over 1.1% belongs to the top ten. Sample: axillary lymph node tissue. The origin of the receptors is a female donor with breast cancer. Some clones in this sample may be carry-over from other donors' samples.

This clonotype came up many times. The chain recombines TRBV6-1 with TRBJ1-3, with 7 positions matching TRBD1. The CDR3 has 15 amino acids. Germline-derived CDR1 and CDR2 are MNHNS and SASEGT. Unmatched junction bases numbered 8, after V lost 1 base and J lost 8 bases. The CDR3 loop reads CASSEGQGGGDTIYF. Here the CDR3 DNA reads TGTGCCAGCAGTGAAGGACAGGGTGGTGGGGACACCATATATTTT.

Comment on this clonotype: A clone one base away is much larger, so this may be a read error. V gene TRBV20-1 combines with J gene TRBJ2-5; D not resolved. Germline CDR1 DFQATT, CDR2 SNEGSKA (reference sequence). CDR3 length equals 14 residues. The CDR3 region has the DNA TGCAGTGCTAGCCCCGCGCGACTCCAAGCGACCCAGTACTTC. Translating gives CSASPARLQATQYF.

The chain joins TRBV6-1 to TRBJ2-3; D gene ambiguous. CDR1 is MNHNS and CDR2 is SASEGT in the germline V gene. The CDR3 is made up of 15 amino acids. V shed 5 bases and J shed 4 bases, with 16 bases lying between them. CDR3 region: CASSPRPARADTQYF. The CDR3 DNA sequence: TGTGCCAGCAGTCCACGTCCGGCACGGGCAGATACGCAGTATTTT.

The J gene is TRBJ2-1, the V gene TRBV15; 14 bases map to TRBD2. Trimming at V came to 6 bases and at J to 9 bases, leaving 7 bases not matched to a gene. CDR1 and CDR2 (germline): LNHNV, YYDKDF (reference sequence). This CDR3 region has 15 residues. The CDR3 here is CATSQGTSGRGEQFF. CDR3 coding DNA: TGTGCCACCAGTCAAGGGACTAGCGGGAGAGGTGAGCAGTTCTTC.

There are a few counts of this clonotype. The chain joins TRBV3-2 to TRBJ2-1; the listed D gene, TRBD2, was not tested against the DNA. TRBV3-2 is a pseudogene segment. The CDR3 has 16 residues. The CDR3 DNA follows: TGTGCCAGCAGGCAGAACCGGGCCCCAGGCGCCAATGAGCAGTTCTTC. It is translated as CASRQNRAPGANEQFF.

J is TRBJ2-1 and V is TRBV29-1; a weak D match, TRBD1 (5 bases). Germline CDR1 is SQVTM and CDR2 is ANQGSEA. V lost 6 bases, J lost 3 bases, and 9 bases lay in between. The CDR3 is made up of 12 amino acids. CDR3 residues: CSVGADYNEQFF. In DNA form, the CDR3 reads TGCAGCGTAGGGGCAGACTACAATGAGCAGTTCTTC.

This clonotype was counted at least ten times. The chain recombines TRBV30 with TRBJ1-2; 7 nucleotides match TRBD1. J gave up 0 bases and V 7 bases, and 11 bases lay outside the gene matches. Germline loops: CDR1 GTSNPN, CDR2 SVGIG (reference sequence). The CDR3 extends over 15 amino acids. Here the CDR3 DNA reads TGTGCCTCCTCCTCCCCCAGGGGGGCTAACTATGGCTACACCTTC. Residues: CASSSPRGANYGYTF. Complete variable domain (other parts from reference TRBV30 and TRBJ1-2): SQTIHQWPATLVQPVGSPLSLECTVEGTSNPNLYWYRQAAGRGLQLLFYSVGIGQISSEVPQNLSASRPQDRQFILSSKKLLLSDSGFYLCASSSPRGANYGYTFGSGTRLTVV.

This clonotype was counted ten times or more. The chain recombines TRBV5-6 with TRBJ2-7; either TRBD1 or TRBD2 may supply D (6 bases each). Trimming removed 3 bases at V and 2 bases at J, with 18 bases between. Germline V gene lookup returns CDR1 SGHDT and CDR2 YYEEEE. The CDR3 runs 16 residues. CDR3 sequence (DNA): TGTGCCAGCAGCTCCCGGAGGGGGAGAGGGGCCTACGAGCAGTACTTC. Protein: CASSSRRGRGAYEQYF. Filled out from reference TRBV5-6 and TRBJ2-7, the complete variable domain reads DAGVTQSPTHLIKTRGQQVTLRCSPKSGHDTVSWYQQALGQGPQFIFQYYEEEERQRGNFPDRFSGHQFPNYSSELNVNALLLGDSALYLCASSSRRGRGAYEQYFGPGTRLTVT.

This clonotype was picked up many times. CDR3 nucleotides: TGTGCCAGCACCACCGGACTAGCGGGTCTGTTGAGCACTGGGGAGCAGTACTTC. This codes for CASTTGLAGLLSTGEQYF. This chain uses TRBV11-3 with TRBJ2-7; 11 nucleotides line up with TRBD2. Trimming at V came to 7 bases and at J to 7 bases, leaving 21 bases not matched to a gene. This CDR3 is built from 18 residues. Germline CDR1 SGHNT, CDR2 YENEEA.